This T cell receptor (beta chain) was sequenced during a study of response to subunit inactivated influenza vaccine. Findings and limits, study-wide: Authors suggested that a seasonal influenza vaccination recruits few new T cells each time.

TCRdb passed the RT-PCR reads through MiXCR, listing each CDR3 protein once. The top ten hold 10% to 15% of the sample, which has around 490,000 distinct CDR3 sequences, less than 8% seen once. The CDR3 has 15 amino acids. V lost 2 bases and J 1 base, leaving 8 bases between the germline ends. For this clonotype: What it binds is unknown. A much more abundant neighbour one base away suggests this may be a read error.

The V gene is TRBV12-3 or TRBV12-4, the J gene TRBJ1-4; D gene unclear. The sequence derives from a man aged 45 to 75 who received an inactivated influenza vaccine. The source was PBMCs from blood, collected around 25 months after vaccination. CDR3 sequence (DNA): TGTGCCAGCAGTTTATTCGAGGAAACTAATGAAAAACTGTTTTTT. It encodes CASSLFEETNEKLFF.